The next 10 T cell receptor beta chains were all read from a single sample in a study of post-analysis software for immune sequencing data. Study-wide points: In patients, about 5 TRBV segments were more frequent than in controls, with TRBV5-6, TRBV5-1 and TRBV20-1 among them.

Every TCR beta cDNA library bore unique molecular identifiers. Using its own MiXCR run on the PCR reads, TCRdb lists one record per CDR3 protein. The data show roughly 580,000 distinct CDR3 sequences, about 40% seen once. These receptors have no identified antigens. The sample taken for sequencing was blood. These receptors were collected from a girl aged 5 to 17 with multiple sclerosis.

The CDR3 nucleotides read TGCGCCAGCAGCTCCCCTGGACAGGGGGCGCAGGATGAGCAGTTCTTC. Protein product: CASSSPGQGAQDEQFF. The chain employs TRBV5-1 and TRBJ2-1, with 11 bases identical to TRBD1. This CDR3 spans 16 amino acids. Germline V gene data show CDR1 as SGHRS and CDR2 as YFSETQ. Losses at the gene ends were 3 bases for V and 8 bases for J; bases not matched to a gene: 10.

The J gene is TRBJ2-1, the V gene TRBV7-9; D assignment may be TRBD1 or TRBD2 (6 bases each). V was cut by 1 base and J by 6 bases, with 13 bases left in between. This CDR3 has 15 residues. The V gene's germline CDR1 is SEHNR and CDR2 FQNEAQ (reference sequence). The CDR3 loop reads CASSLEAGHLNEQFF. As DNA, the CDR3 is TGTGCCAGCAGCTTAGAGGCGGGACACCTCAATGAGCAGTTCTTC.

V usage is TRBV6-5 and J usage is TRBJ2-7; the D gene is possibly TRBD1 (6 bases). The V end was cut by 4 bases, the J end by 0 bases, with 13 bases between. The CDR3 spans 15 residues. The V gene's germline CDR1 is MNHEY and CDR2 SVGAGI. The CDR3 nucleotides read TGTGCCAGCAGTTCCCGACAGGTCTTCTCCTACGAGCAGTACTTC. Translated, it gives CASSSRQVFSYEQYF.

The rearrangement links TRBV6-2 or TRBV6-3 to TRBJ2-7, with D unresolved. Germline-derived CDR1 and CDR2 are MNHEY and SVGEGT. The CDR3 is 15 residues long. Trimming removed 6 bases from V and 7 bases from J, with 22 bases in between. CDR3 in amino acids: CASRNGGALAREQYF. As DNA, the CDR3 is TGTGCCAGCAGAAACGGCGGTGCCCTTGCTAGAGAGCAGTACTTC.

The sample holds a few counts of this clonotype. The V gene is TRBV6-6, the J gene TRBJ2-1; 7 positions match TRBD2. The V segment lost 7 bases and the J segment 7 bases; nucleotides outside the gene matches: 13. Germline V gives CDR1 MNHNY, CDR2 SVGAGI (reference sequence). The CDR3 sequence is 15 residues long. CDR3 region: CASMGGARPGNEQFF. DNA of the CDR3: TGTGCCAGCATGGGAGGGGCTCGACCGGGAAATGAGCAGTTCTTC.

The chain uses TRBV11-2 and TRBJ2-7; the match to TRBD1 covers 12 bases. The CDR3 sequence is 17 residues long. Germline V CDR1 and CDR2: SGHAT, FQNNGV. Losses at the gene ends were 1 base for V and 3 bases for J; bases not matched to a gene: 7. The CDR3 protein is CASSLGLGTGGDYEQYF. In DNA form, the CDR3 reads TGTGCCAGCAGCTTAGGTTTGGGGACAGGGGGCGACTACGAGCAGTACTTC.

This clonotype appeared once. The CDR3 is CASARSDEQYF. Written as DNA, the CDR3 is TGTGCCAGCGCCAGATCGGACGAGCAGTACTTC. The V call is TRBV7-9, the J call TRBJ2-7, with unresolved D. Germline V CDR1 and CDR2: SEHNR, FQNEAQ (reference sequence). The V end was cut by 8 bases, the J end by 5 bases, with 10 bases between. The CDR3 runs 11 residues. Using reference TRBV7-9 and TRBJ2-7 for the parts outside the CDR3, the full variable domain is DTGVSQNPRHKITKRGQNVTFRCDPISEHNRLYWYRQTLGQGPEFLTYFQNEAQLEKSRLLSDRFSAERPKGSFSTLEIQRTEQGDSAMYLCASARSDEQYFGPGTRLTVT.

This sequence joins TRBV29-1 and TRBJ1-1; TRBD1 aligns across 7 bases. CDR1 and CDR2 from the germline V gene are SQVTM and ANQGSEA. There are 12 residues in the CDR3. Trimming removed 7 bases from V and 4 bases from J; junction bases left unmatched: 6. The CDR3 protein is CSATSGGTEAFF. CDR3 DNA: TGCAGCGCGACTTCAGGGGGCACTGAAGCTTTCTTT. Looking up the rest from reference TRBV29-1 and TRBJ1-1 gives the full variable domain: SAVISQKPSRDICQRGTSLTIQCQVDSQVTMMFWYRQQPGQSLTLIATANQGSEATYESGFVIDKFPISRPNLTFSTLTVSNMSPEDSSIYLCSATSGGTEAFFGQGTRLTVV.

Of note for this clonotype: A junction boundary mismatches the germline segment, possibly from a read error. The CDR3 here is CAGSLTGRTGGYYGYTF. The CDR3 DNA sequence: TGTGCCGGCAGTTTGACCGGACGGACAGGGGGTTACTATGGCTACACCTTC. The chain uses TRBV27 and TRBJ1-2; the match to TRBD1 covers 10 bases. Germline V lookup: CDR1 MNHEY, CDR2 SMNVEV (reference sequence). This CDR3 has 17 amino acids.

This clonotype was detected a few times. The CDR3 protein is CASSWTVSMNTEAFF. Written as DNA, the CDR3 is TGTGCCAGCAGTTGGACGGTGAGCATGAACACTGAAGCTTTCTTT. The V call is TRBV27, the J call TRBJ1-1; no clear D gene. This CDR3 spans 15 amino acids. V shed 4 bases and J shed 0 bases, with 12 bases lying between them. Per germline, CDR1 MNHEY and CDR2 SMNVEV (reference sequence).